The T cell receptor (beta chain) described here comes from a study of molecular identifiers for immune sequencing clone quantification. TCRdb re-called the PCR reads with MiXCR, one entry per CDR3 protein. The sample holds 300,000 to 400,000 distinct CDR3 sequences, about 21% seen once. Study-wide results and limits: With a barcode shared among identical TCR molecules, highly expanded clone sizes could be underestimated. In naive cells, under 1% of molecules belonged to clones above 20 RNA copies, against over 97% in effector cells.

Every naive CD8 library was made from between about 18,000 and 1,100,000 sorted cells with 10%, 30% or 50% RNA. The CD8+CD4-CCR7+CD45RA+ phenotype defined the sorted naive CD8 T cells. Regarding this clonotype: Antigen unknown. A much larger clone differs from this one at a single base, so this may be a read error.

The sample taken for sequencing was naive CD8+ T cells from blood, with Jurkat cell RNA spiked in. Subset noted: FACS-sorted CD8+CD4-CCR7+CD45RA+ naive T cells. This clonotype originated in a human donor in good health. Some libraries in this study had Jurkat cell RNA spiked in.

CDR3 DNA sequence: TGCAGCGTTGCCTTGAGCTCTGGAAGCACCATATATTTT. This codes for CSVALSSGSTIYF. The chain carries TRBV29-1 and TRBJ1-3; D ambiguous. This CDR3 is built from 13 residues. Germline V lookup: CDR1 SQVTM, CDR2 ANQGSEA.